The clone carrying this T cell receptor (beta chain) was observed a few times. The antigen is not known. Molecules of cDNA were individually given unique molecular identifiers that were attached to them. MiXCR, run by TCRdb on the 5' RACE reads, gives a single entry per CDR3 protein. Here the sample spans approximately 66,000 distinct CDR3 sequences, approximately 13% being singletons. The data derive from a study of early T cells in non-severe SARS-CoV-2 infection. About the study: Bulk RNA from unsorted whole blood was sequenced; chains were unpaired. The study's findings and limits: VDJdb-based annotation leaned toward anti-spike CD8 responses and missed private and CD4 specificities.

V gave up 3 bases and J gave up 3 bases, with 11 bases separating them. Germline V gene sequence: CDR1 MDHEN, CDR2 SYDVKM. The CDR3 contains 15 residues. The source is an adult who was a healthcare worker with PCR-confirmed SARS-CoV-2 infection or an uninfected control (not recorded which). Sequenced input: whole blood. The chain recombines TRBV28 with TRBJ2-2, with a weak D call TRBD1 (6 bases). The CDR3 DNA sequence: TGTGCCAGCAGTTTTCCTAGGACAGACACCGGGGAGCTGTTTTTT. It specifies CASSFPRTDTGELFF.